The T cell receptor (beta chain) described here comes from a study of shared clonotypes between healthy human individuals. A CD45RA-negative memory subset and a CD45RA+ naive subset were separated from the CD4+ cells. This table comes from immunoSEQ multiplex PCR, and its TCRdb copy is limited to in-frame clones, with some not included. The sample has over a million clones; 78% are singletons. The germline gives CDR1 LNHDA, CDR2 SQIVND (reference sequence). The CDR3 sequence is 16 residues long. Trimming cost V 5 bases and J 0 bases; bases outside gene matches: 5. The sequenced sample was memory CD4+ T cells from PBMCs. Subset indicated: CD45RA-negative fraction. The chain employs TRBV19 and TRBJ1-5, with 9 bases fitting TRBD1. The sequence was collected from a young man in good health. Some clones in this sample may be carry-over from other donors' samples. In nucleotides, the CDR3 is TGTGCCAGTAGTGTGGGACAGGGAAATAGCAATCAGCCCCAGCATTTT. Translation gives CASSVGQGNSNQPQHF.